The entry below gives a single T cell receptor beta chain sequence along with its context. Its specificity is unknown. The investigators made TCR beta cDNA from roughly 0.45 ug total RNA, using a constant-region primer. Slightly modified ARM-PCR, run as three nested multiplex PCR rounds, produced the TCR beta libraries. The two initial PCR rounds, approximately 10 cycles each, used TRBV1-TRBV30 forward and C-beta reverse primers. TCRdb reprocessed the multiplex PCR reads with MiXCR, giving one entry per CDR3 protein. Among fewer than 50,000 distinct CDR3 sequences listed, roughly 77% were seen once. Germline V gene data show CDR1 as SQVTM and CDR2 as ANQGSEA. This CDR3 comprises 15 residues. The data derive from a study of tumor-infiltrating lymphocytes in primary liver carcinoma. About the research overall: Every sample contained roughly 3.65 to 8 million productive TCRbeta reads, and these numbers were similar from one tissue type to another.

Overall study findings and caveats: Tumor-blood pairs (like tumor-adjacent pairs) overlapped less than tumor region pairs did.

Between roughly 18 and 30 mg of unsorted bulk tissue served as the source from which RNA and DNA were co-extracted. Primary liver carcinoma in the patients was surgically resected. Sequencing was done on a sample of tumor-adjacent normal liver tissue. The sequence came from a woman under 40 with primary liver carcinoma and hepatitis B virus infection. The chain is built from TRBV29-1 and TRBJ1-5; no firm D call. The J call may be mistaken, given a closer DNA end match to TRBJ2-3. The CDR3 is CSVGLGFGPNQPQYF. The CDR3 nucleotides read TGCAGCGTCGGGCTGGGGTTTGGGCCCAATCAGCCCCAGTATTTT.